A selection of T cell receptor beta chains follows, all from one sample in a study of cytotoxic CD8 clonotypes in ibrutinib-treated CLL. Clones were read by immunoSEQ multiplex PCR, and TCRdb kept only the in-frame ones, dropping some. The table shows roughly 150,000 clones, with under 90% occurring only once. The starting material was PBMCs, obtained after 24 months of ibrutinib treatment. Receptors originate from a human donor with chronic lymphocytic leukemia. Both conserved end residues are part of each CDR3. D genes are given only for firm matches. Clone size is given for some rows only: seen once, a few or many times, or a class if the clone is expanded.

>TRBV28|TRBJ1-4|NA|NA
TGTGCCAGCAGTTTGTTGGATGAAAAACTGTTTTTT
CASSLLDEKLFF
>TRBV5-1|TRBJ2-1|NA|NA
TGCGCCAGCAGCCCCGTTAGGCAGGTCTCCAACAATGAGCAGTTCTTC
CASSPVRQVSNNEQFF
>TRBV7-3|TRBJ1-1|NA|NA
TGTGCCAGCAGCTTAATCATGAACACTGAAGCTTTCTTT
CASSLIMNTEAFF
>TRBV7-8|TRBJ1-1|TRBD1|NA
TGTGCCAGCAGCTCCCGGGACAGAATCGCTGAAGCTTTCTTT
CASSSRDRIAEAFF
>TRBV20-1|TRBJ2-7|NA|NA
TGCAGTGCTGCTCGTTCCTACGAGCAGTACTTC
CSAARSYEQYF
>TRBV7-7|TRBJ1-6|TRBD1|NA
TGTGCCAGCAGCCTCAACGACAGGGGTGATTCACCCCTCCACTTT
CASSLNDRGDSPLHF
>TRBV28|TRBJ1-3|NA|NA
TGTGCCAGCAGCTCCCACCCACCCCGGGACCTTGGAAACACCATATATTTT
CASSSHPPRDLGNTIYF
>TRBV28|TRBJ1-4|TRBD1|NA
TGTGCCAGCAGTTTACTATCCGGGACAGGGGCCTTTGTTGCAACTAATGAAAAACTGTTTTTT
CASSLLSGTGAFVATNEKLFF
>TRBV6-1|TRBJ1-1|NA|NA
TGTGCCAGCAGTGGTAGGGTGAACACTGAAGCTTTCTTT
CASSGRVNTEAFF
>TRBV6-5|TRBJ1-2|NA|once
TGTGCCAGCAGTCTCCGGACAGATTACCTCTATGGCTACACCTTC
CASSLRTDYLYGYTF
>TRBV2|TRBJ1-4|TRBD1|NA
TGTGCCAGCAGTTATACAGGGGGCGCGGGTGAAAAACTGTTTTTT
CASSYTGGAGEKLFF
>TRBV6-4|TRBJ2-1|TRBD2|few
TGTGCCAGCAGTGAGAGGGGACTAGGGAATGAGCAGTTCTTC
CASSERGLGNEQFF
>TRBV4-2|TRBJ2-3|NA|NA
TGTGCCAGCAGCCAAGTTGCAGATACGCAGTATTTT
CASSQVADTQYF
>TRBV7-2|TRBJ2-5|NA|NA
TGTGCCAGCAGCTTAAATCGGCCAGGGCCTAGGGAGACCCAGTACTTC
CASSLNRPGPRETQYF
>TRBV27|TRBJ2-4|TRBD1|few
TGTGCCAGCAGTTCCCCCCGACAGGGAACGAGAAGAAACATTCAGTACTTC
CASSSPRQGTRRNIQYF
>TRBV6-4|TRBJ1-6|NA|NA
TGTGCCAGCAGTGAGGGCAACTATAATTCACCCCTCCACTTT
CASSEGNYNSPLHF
>TRBV7-2|TRBJ2-7|TRBD2|NA
TGTGCCAGCAGCCCTGGGACTAGCGGGAGAGTGCAGTACTTC
CASSPGTSGRVQYF
>TRBV2|TRBJ1-1|NA|NA
TGTGCCAGCAAAACCCCCACAGGGTCCCATTGGGTCAACACTGAAGCTTTCTTT
CASKTPTGSHWVNTEAFF
>TRBV18|TRBJ2-1|NA|NA
TGTGCCAGCTCACCACTACAGGTAACATACAATGAGCAGTTCTTC
CASSPLQVTYNEQFF
>TRBV19|TRBJ2-7|TRBD1|NA
TGTGCCAGTAGTCTACCGGGACAGGGATCCTACGAGCAGTACTTC
CASSLPGQGSYEQYF
>TRBV7-9|TRBJ1-5|NA|NA
TGTGCCAGCAGCCCGGCGGCCGGGGGGCTGGGGAATCAGCCCCAGCATTTT
CASSPAAGGLGNQPQHF
>TRBV28|TRBJ1-1|TRBD1|NA
TGTGCCAGCACCGGGACAGAGAGCACTGAAGCTTTCTTT
CASTGTESTEAFF
>TRBV6-5|TRBJ1-1|NA|NA
TGTGCCAGCAGTAGGGGGACCCTGAACACTGAAGCTTTCTTT
CASSRGTLNTEAFF